A single TCR beta chain is shown here with its context. This record belongs to a study of blood T cell repertoires in COVID-19. Study at large: From T cells, B-cell-depleted T cells, or PBMCs came the material, which was cDNA or gDNA.

With V trimmed by 7 bases and J by 4 bases, 6 bases remained unmatched. CDR3 size: 13 residues. The germline V gene encodes CDR1 SQVTM and CDR2 ANQGSEA. Sequenced by immunoSEQ multiplex PCR; TCRdb stores in-frame clones only, minus some. Of about 120,000 clones in the sample, about nine tenths were seen once. The J gene is TRBJ1-2, the V gene TRBV29-1; 10 nucleotides align to TRBD1. This TCR came from an older woman with acute or convalescent COVID-19. Sequencing was carried out using peripheral blood. The CDR3 protein is CSATGGTLYGYTF. CDR3 nucleotides: TGCAGCGCGACAGGGGGCACCCTCTATGGCTACACCTTC.